This T cell receptor (beta chain) was obtained from a study of T cell responses to AZD1222 COVID-19 vaccine. Sequencing was performed with immunoSEQ multiplex PCR; in TCRdb, only in-frame clones are kept and a portion is missing. This table holds approximately 200,000 clones, approximately 93% found once. V dropped 4 bases and J dropped 4 bases, with 13 bases sitting between them. The germline CDR1 and CDR2 sequences are SGHTA and FQGNSA. The CDR3 is made up of 15 amino acids. Source: peripheral blood, taken 28 days after the second AZD1222 dose. The V gene is TRBV7-2, the J gene TRBJ2-2, with D possibly being TRBD2 (5 bases). This receptor was obtained from an adult who received the AZD1222 COVID-19 vaccine. The CDR3 DNA follows: TGTGCCAGCAGCTCCGGGGTTCAATCCACCGGGGAGCTGTTTTTT. Residues: CASSSGVQSTGELFF.